Below, 4 T cell receptor beta chains from the same sample are listed, as sequenced in a study of STAT5B mutations in CD4+ large granular lymphocyte leukemia. The method was immunoSEQ multiplex PCR; TCRdb's version includes in-frame clones alone and lacks a portion of them. The sample yields 25,000 to 35,000 clones, approximately 74% seen once. The sequencing input was CD4+ T cells from blood buffy coats. The source of these receptors is a human donor in good health.

The genes are TRBV9 and TRBJ2-6; D gene ambiguous. The V end was cut by 4 bases, the J end by 0 bases, with 11 bases between. The CDR3 contains 16 residues. Germline V CDR1 and CDR2: SGDLS, YYNGEE. The CDR3 loop is CASSSRGLSGANVLTF. The CDR3 region has the DNA TGTGCCAGCAGCTCCCGAGGTCTCTCTGGGGCCAACGTCCTGACTTTC. Using reference TRBV9 and TRBJ2-6 for the parts outside the CDR3, the full variable domain is DSGVTQTPKHLITATGQRVTLRCSPRSGDLSVYWYQQSLDQGLQFLIQYYNGEERAKGNILERFSAQQFPDLHSELNLSSLELGDSALYFCASSSRGLSGANVLTFGAGSRLTVL.

The chain joins TRBV10-3 to TRBJ2-2, with 9 bases identical to TRBD1. The V segment lost 6 bases and the J segment 3 bases; nucleotides outside the gene matches: 2. This CDR3 comprises 14 residues. Germline V gene sequence: CDR1 ENHRY, CDR2 SYGVKD. CDR3 DNA sequence: TGTGCCATCAGAGACAGGGGGGACACCGGGGAGCTGTTTTTT. Translating it yields CAIRDRGDTGELFF.

V and J are TRBV6-7 and TRBJ2-3, with D possibly being TRBD1 (5 bases). Being an ORF, TRBV6-7 has a function that is uncertain. This CDR3 comprises 21 residues. V was trimmed by 0 bases and J by 2 bases, leaving 27 bases between them. The CDR3 DNA sequence: TGTGCCAGCAGTTACTCGAGTAAGGTTGCCTCCCTGGAACAGGTCACAGATACGCAGTATTTT. Protein sequence: CASSYSSKVASLEQVTDTQYF.

The V gene is TRBV6-6, the J gene TRBJ2-3, with 9 bases aligning to TRBD1. Trimming cost V 2 bases and J 3 bases; bases outside gene matches: 3. This CDR3 spans 15 amino acids. CDR1 and CDR2 from the germline V gene are MNHNY and SVGAGI (reference sequence). This CDR3 is CASSYVGQGTDTQYF. The CDR3 bases are TGTGCCAGCAGTTACGTGGGACAGGGAACAGATACGCAGTATTTT.